This T cell receptor (beta chain) was sequenced during a study of T cells in Graves' hyperthyroidism and ophthalmopathy. Study findings and constraints: Blood samples included most of the expanded thyroid clonotypes exceeding 0.001.

About this clonotype itself: Its antigen is currently unknown.

TCR beta CDR3 regions were amplified from RNA. In the first-round RT-PCR of the TCR CDR3, the HTBI primer set was used. A single record per CDR3 protein comes from TCRdb applying MiXCR to the multiplex PCR reads. There are 450,000 to 700,000 distinct CDR3 sequences in the sample; under 60% occur only once, and over 15% lies in the top ten. The TCR was taken from an adult woman with Graves' disease, either hyperthyroidism or ophthalmopathy (not recorded which). Sequencing was done on a sample of peripheral blood or thyroid tissue (not recorded which).

The CDR3 bases are TGTGCCACCAGTGACCCTAGTAACTATGGCTACACCTTC. Protein: CATSDPSNYGYTF. This chain uses TRBV24-1 with TRBJ1-2; no clear D. In germline, CDR1 is KGHDR, CDR2 SFDVKD. The germline V and J ends were trimmed by 4 bases and 1 base, with 6 bases remaining between them. The CDR3 has 13 residues.